This entry is about one T cell receptor (beta chain). Authors' processing steps: Amplified reference gene primers provided the basis for estimating nucleated cell counts. Sequencing was performed with immunoSEQ multiplex PCR; in TCRdb, only in-frame clones are kept and a portion is missing. The D gene and trimming were derived from the DNA, and the V and J assignments and clone size from that table. Of tens of thousands of clones listed, about 90% are singletons. The data were obtained in a study of blood T cell repertoires in COVID-19. As for the study in general: Researchers got acute and convalescent COVID-19 samples from the United States, Italy and Spain. From T cells, B-cell-depleted T cells, or PBMCs came the material, which was cDNA or gDNA.

The V and J ends lost 3 bases and 0 bases respectively, with 9 bases between them. Germline V CDR1 and CDR2: MGHDK, SYGVNS. The CDR3 loop spans 15 amino acids. This chain joins TRBV25-1 and TRBJ1-5, with D perhaps TRBD1 (6 bases). The sample taken for sequencing was peripheral blood. This TCR derives from a human donor in a cohort sampled during active COVID-19. The CDR3 here is CASSEGTNSNQPQHF. CDR3 coding DNA: TGTGCCAGCAGTGAGGGGACAAATAGCAATCAGCCCCAGCATTTT.